The rows below give T cell receptor beta chains drawn from one sample of a study of blood T cells in healthy people across ages. A single record per CDR3 protein comes from TCRdb applying MiXCR to the 5' RACE reads. The table shows around 2 million distinct CDR3 sequences, with around 40% occurring only once. Sequencing was done on a sample of blood. The receptors originated from a human donor in good health. Both conserved end residues are part of each CDR3. D genes are given only for firm matches. Where a row states a size, it is once, few, many or the class of an expanded clone; other rows omit it.

CDR3nt	CDR3aa	v_gene	d_gene	abundance	j_gene
TGTGCCAGCAGCTTAACATATACGAATGAGCAGTTCTTC	CASSLTYTNEQFF	TRBV7-2	NA	few	TRBJ2-1
TGCGCCAGCAGATATGGACAGCAGGTATCCTACGAGCAGTACTTC	CASRYGQQVSYEQYF	TRBV5-1	NA	NA	TRBJ2-7
TGCGCCAGCAGCCAAGAGGCAGACACAGATACGCAGTATTTT	CASSQEADTDTQYF	TRBV4-3	NA	few	TRBJ2-3
TGTGCCAGCAGTTTAGAAAGGCTAGCGGACTCCCAAGAGACCCAGTACTTC	CASSLERLADSQETQYF	TRBV12-3/TRBV12-4	TRBD2	NA	TRBJ2-5
TGCAGTGCGCACCCACAGGGGAGGACCGGGGAGCTGTTTTTT	CSAHPQGRTGELFF	TRBV20-1	NA	NA	TRBJ2-2
TGCGCCAGCAGCCAAGGCCTCGGACAGGTCACCGGGAAACTGTTTTTT	CASSQGLGQVTGKLFF	TRBV4-3	TRBD1	NA	TRBJ1-4
TGTGCCAGCAGCCAAAAGACAGGGGGTGGTGAAAAACTGTTTTTT	CASSQKTGGGEKLFF	TRBV4-2	TRBD1	few	TRBJ1-4
TGCGCCAGCAGCTCGACAGGGGACTTCCAAGAGACCCAGTACTTC	CASSSTGDFQETQYF	TRBV5-1	TRBD1	NA	TRBJ2-5
TGTGCCAGCAGTTTAGATGCCAGTAACATGCTATTTCGTAGCAATCAGCCCCAGCATTTT	CASSLDASNMLFRSNQPQHF	TRBV12-3/TRBV12-4	NA	few	TRBJ1-5
TGTGCCAGCAGTTACGGGCAAGAACTGCACGAGCAGTACTTC	CASSYGQELHEQYF	TRBV6-6	NA	NA	TRBJ2-7
TGTGCCAGCAGCTCCGGGGGGGGGAAGTATGGCTACACCTTC	CASSSGGGKYGYTF	TRBV9	NA	once	TRBJ1-2
TGTGCCAGCAGTGTTGACAGGGAAAGTGGCTACACCTTC	CASSVDRESGYTF	TRBV6-1	TRBD1	few	TRBJ1-2
TGTGCCATCCCCTCGGGCGGAGGCAATGAGCAGTTCTTC	CAIPSGGGNEQFF	TRBV12-3/TRBV12-4	NA	NA	TRBJ2-1
TGTGCCAGCAGCTCTCCCGGGACAGGGGTGGGGGCCAACGTCCTGACTTTC	CASSSPGTGVGANVLTF	TRBV27	TRBD1	NA	TRBJ2-6
TGTGCCAGCAGCTTGAATGGACCTGGGGCCAACGTCCTGACTTTC	CASSLNGPGANVLTF	TRBV5-6	NA	NA	TRBJ2-6
TGTGCCAGCGGCAGGGTTCGATCTGGGGCCAACGTCCTGACTTTC	CASGRVRSGANVLTF	TRBV27	NA	few	TRBJ2-6
TGTGCCAGCGGATGGTCTGGAGGAAGAGGGACCCAGTACTTC	CASGWSGGRGTQYF	TRBV5-5	NA	NA	TRBJ2-5
TGTGCCAGCAGCCCCGAGCCCCCCGAGCAGTTCTTC	CASSPEPPEQFF	TRBV3-1	NA	NA	TRBJ2-1
TGTGCCAGCAGTTACGATCCAGGGGGCAATGGCTACACCTTC	CASSYDPGGNGYTF	TRBV6-5	TRBD1	few	TRBJ1-2
TGTGCCAGCAGTTACATGGCGTTGTGGGGGACAGGCGCAAATACGCAGTATTTT	CASSYMALWGTGANTQYF	TRBV6-5	TRBD1	NA	TRBJ2-3
TGTGCCAGCAGTTTATTGGGACAGGGCGGCACTGAAGCTTTCTTT	CASSLLGQGGTEAFF	TRBV28	TRBD1	NA	TRBJ1-1
TGCAGTGCTAGGCTCCGGGACAGCTATGGCTACACCTTC	CSARLRDSYGYTF	TRBV20-1	TRBD1	few	TRBJ1-2
TGCAGTTGGGGGGGGCAAAGCTCCTACGAGCAGTACTTC	CSWGGQSSYEQYF	TRBV20-1	NA	NA	TRBJ2-7
TGCAGCGTCGAGAGGGGCCCTTTCTTT	CSVERGPFF	TRBV29-1	NA	few	TRBJ1-1
TGTGCCAGCAGCTTAACGACAGGGTATGGCTACACCTTC	CASSLTTGYGYTF	TRBV12-3/TRBV12-4	TRBD1	few	TRBJ1-2
TGTGCCAGCAGTTACATCTCGAGCGCGTGGGACACAGATACGCAGTATTTT	CASSYISSAWDTDTQYF	TRBV6-6	NA	NA	TRBJ2-3
TGTGCCAGCAGCCAAGGGGCCGGGACCTCCTACGAGCAGTACTTC	CASSQGAGTSYEQYF	TRBV3-1	NA	NA	TRBJ2-7
TGCGCCAGCAGCCAATTGGGGACAGGCTACTACGAGCAGTACTTC	CASSQLGTGYYEQYF	TRBV4-3	TRBD1	many	TRBJ2-7
TGTGCCAGCAGTGACGAGGGAGGTATGGCGAACACTGAAGCTTTCTTT	CASSDEGGMANTEAFF	TRBV6-4	NA	few	TRBJ1-1
TGTGCCAGCAGCTTGCGGGGGGCCACCCGGTACGAGCAGTACTTC	CASSLRGATRYEQYF	TRBV5-6	NA	NA	TRBJ2-7
TGTGCCAGCAGCGCCTCAGGGGGCAAAGCTGAAGCTTTCTTT	CASSASGGKAEAFF	TRBV25-1	TRBD1	NA	TRBJ1-1
TGCGCCAGCAGACAGGATTGGGGCTACGAGCAGTACTTC	CASRQDWGYEQYF	TRBV5-1	NA	NA	TRBJ2-7
TGCAGTATCGACAGGGAGTCCAAAAACATTCAGTACTTC	CSIDRESKNIQYF	TRBV20-1	TRBD1	NA	TRBJ2-4
TGTGCCAGCAGCTTTTCACAGGGGGCGGCCCTTTACAATGAGCAGTTCTTC	CASSFSQGAALYNEQFF	TRBV7-8	TRBD1	NA	TRBJ2-1
TGCGCCAGCAGCCAAGGGTTTGGGACAGGGAGCGATGAAGCTTTCTTT	CASSQGFGTGSDEAFF	TRBV4-3	TRBD1	few	TRBJ1-1
TGCAGTGCTACAAACGACCAGGGCACAGATACGCAGTATTTT	CSATNDQGTDTQYF	TRBV20-1	NA	few	TRBJ2-3
TGTGCCAGCAGCCCCAGATCCGGGGACACTGAAGCTTTCTTT	CASSPRSGDTEAFF	TRBV7-2	NA	NA	TRBJ1-1